This T cell receptor beta chain was identified during a study of PD-L1 blockade in urothelial cancer. This CDR3 is built from 14 residues. Germline CDR1 MNHEY, CDR2 SVGAGI. V was trimmed by 5 bases and J by 4 bases, leaving 13 bases between them. The repertoire was sequenced with immunoSEQ multiplex PCR; TCRdb's copy has only in-frame clones and lacks some. Here the sample spans about 72,000 clones, 90% being singletons. Time point described: pretreatment peripheral blood. The receptor was isolated from a man between 65 and 80 years old with urothelial cancer. This sequence joins TRBV6-5 and TRBJ2-3; TRBD1 might be the D (6 bases). The sample consisted of PBMCs, taken around atezolizumab (anti-PD-L1) treatment. The DNA for the CDR3 is TGTGCCAGCAGTGAACCAGGGGTGGCAGATACGCAGTATTTT. Its translation: CASSEPGVADTQYF.